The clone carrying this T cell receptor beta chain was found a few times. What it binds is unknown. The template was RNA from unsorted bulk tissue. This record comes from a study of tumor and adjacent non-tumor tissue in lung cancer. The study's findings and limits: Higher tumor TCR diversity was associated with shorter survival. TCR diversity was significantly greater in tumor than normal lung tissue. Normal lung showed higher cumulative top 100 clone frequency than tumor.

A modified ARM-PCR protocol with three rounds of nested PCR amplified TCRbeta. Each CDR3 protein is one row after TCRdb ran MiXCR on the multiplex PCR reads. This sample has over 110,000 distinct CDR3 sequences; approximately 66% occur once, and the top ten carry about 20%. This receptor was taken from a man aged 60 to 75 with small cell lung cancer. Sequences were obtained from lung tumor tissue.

CDR3 sequence: CSVDVEVPSTDTQYF. The CDR3 bases are TGCAGCGTTGATGTTGAAGTACCTAGCACAGATACGCAGTATTTT. The chain uses TRBV29-1 and TRBJ2-3; no firm D call. V lost 3 bases to trimming and J lost 0 bases, with 13 bases between them. This CDR3 has 15 amino acids. Germline V gene lookup returns CDR1 SQVTM and CDR2 ANQGSEA.